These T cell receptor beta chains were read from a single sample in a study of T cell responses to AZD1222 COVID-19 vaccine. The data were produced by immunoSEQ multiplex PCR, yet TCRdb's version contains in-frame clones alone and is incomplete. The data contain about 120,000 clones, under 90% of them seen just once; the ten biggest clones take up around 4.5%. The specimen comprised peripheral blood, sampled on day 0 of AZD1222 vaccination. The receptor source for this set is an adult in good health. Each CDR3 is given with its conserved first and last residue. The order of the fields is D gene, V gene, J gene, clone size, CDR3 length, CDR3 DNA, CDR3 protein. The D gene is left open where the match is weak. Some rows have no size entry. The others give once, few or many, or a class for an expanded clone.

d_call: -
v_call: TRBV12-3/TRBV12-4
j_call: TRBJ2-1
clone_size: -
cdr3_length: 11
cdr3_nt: TGTGCCAGCAGTTTTGTGGATGGTCAGTTCTTC
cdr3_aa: CASSFVDGQFF

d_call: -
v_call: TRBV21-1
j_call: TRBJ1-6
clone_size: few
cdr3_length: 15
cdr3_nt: TGTGCCAGCAGCAGAGGGACAGTAAATAATTCACCCCTCCACTTT
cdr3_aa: CASSRGTVNNSPLHF

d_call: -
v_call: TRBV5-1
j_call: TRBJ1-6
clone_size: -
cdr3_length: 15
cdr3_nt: TGCGCCAGCAGGATTGACACCGGGTCCTCGTCACCCCTCCACTTT
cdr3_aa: CASRIDTGSSSPLHF

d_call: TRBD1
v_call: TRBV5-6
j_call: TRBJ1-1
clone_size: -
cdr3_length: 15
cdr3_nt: TGTGCCAGCAGCCCAGGACAGGGTATGAACACTGAAGCTTTCTTT
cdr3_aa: CASSPGQGMNTEAFF

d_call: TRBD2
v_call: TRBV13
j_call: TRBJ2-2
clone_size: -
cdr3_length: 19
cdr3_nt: TGTGCCAGCAGCGCGATCCGGGTAGCGGGGGCCGGGGACACCGGGGAGCTGTTTTTT
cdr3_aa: CASSAIRVAGAGDTGELFF

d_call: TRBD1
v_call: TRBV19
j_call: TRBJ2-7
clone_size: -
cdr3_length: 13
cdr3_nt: TGTGCCAGTAGGACAGGGGGCACCTACGAGCAGTACTTC
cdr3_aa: CASRTGGTYEQYF

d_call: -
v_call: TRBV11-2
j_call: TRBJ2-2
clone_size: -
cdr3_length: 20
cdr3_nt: TGTGCCAGCAGCTTAGATTTCGCAGGGGCGCGTTTTAGGTACACCGGGGAGCTGTTTTTT
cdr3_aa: CASSLDFAGARFRYTGELFF

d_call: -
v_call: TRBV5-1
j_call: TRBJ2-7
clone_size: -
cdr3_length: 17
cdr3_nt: TGCGCCAGCAGCTACTTCCCGGACAGAGAGGATCCCTACGAGCAGTACTTC
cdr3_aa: CASSYFPDREDPYEQYF

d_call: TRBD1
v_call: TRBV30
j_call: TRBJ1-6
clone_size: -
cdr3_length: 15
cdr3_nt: TGTGCCTGGAGTGTAAACAGGGGGTGGAATTCACCCCTCCACTTT
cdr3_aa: CAWSVNRGWNSPLHF

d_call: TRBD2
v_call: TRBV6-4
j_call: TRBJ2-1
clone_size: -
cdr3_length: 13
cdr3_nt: TGTGCCAGCAGTGACCTAGCGGGGGGTGAGCAGTTCTTC
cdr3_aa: CASSDLAGGEQFF

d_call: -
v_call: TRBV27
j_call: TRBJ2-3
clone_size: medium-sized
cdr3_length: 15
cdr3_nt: TGTGCCAGCAGTTCCCCGGTACTCAGCACAGATACGCAGTATTTT
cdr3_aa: CASSSPVLSTDTQYF

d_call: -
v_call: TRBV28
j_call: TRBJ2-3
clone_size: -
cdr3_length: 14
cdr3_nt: TGTGCCAGCAGTTTATCGGGCAGCACAGATACGCAGTATTTT
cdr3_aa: CASSLSGSTDTQYF

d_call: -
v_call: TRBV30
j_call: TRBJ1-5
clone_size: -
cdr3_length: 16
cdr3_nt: TGTGCCTGGAGTGCCTCCTTGTCAGGGAGCAATCAGCCCCAGCATTTT
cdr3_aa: CAWSASLSGSNQPQHF

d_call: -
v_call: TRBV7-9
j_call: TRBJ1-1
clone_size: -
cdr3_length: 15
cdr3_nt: TGTGCCAGCAGTCCAATTTCAGGGGCAAACACTGAAGCTTTCTTT
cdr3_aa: CASSPISGANTEAFF

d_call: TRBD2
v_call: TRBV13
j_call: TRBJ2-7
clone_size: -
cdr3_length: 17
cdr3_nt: TGTGCCAGCAGCTCGGGGAGCGGGGGGACCCCGTCCTACGAGCAGTACTTC
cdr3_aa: CASSSGSGGTPSYEQYF

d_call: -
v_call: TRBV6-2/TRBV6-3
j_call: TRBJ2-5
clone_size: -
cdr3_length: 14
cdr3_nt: TGTGCCAGCAGATACACAGGGGAGGGAGAGACCCAGTACTTC
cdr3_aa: CASRYTGEGETQYF

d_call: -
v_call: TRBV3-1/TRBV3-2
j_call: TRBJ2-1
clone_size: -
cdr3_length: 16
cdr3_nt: TGTGCCAGCAGCGATAACAATCCCCATTCCGACAATGAGCAGTTCTTC
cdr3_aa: CASSDNNPHSDNEQFF

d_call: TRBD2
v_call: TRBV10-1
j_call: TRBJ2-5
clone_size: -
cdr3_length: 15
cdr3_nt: TGCGCCAGCAGCCCCGGGACTAGCGGGACCGGGACCCAGTACTTC
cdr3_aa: CASSPGTSGTGTQYF

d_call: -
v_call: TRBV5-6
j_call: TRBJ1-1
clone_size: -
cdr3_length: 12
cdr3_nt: TGTGCCAGCAGCTTGGGTAGACGTGAAGCTTTCTTT
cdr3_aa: CASSLGRREAFF

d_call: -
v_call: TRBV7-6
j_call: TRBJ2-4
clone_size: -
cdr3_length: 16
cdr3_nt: TGTGCCAGCAGCTTTCACAGGGTCCTAGCCAAAAACATTCAGTACTTC
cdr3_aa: CASSFHRVLAKNIQYF

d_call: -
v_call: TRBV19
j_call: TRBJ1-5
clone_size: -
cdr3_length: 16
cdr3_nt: TGTGCCAGTAGTATATCTCGCAGGGTTGGCCATCAGCCCCAGCATTTT
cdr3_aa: CASSISRRVGHQPQHF

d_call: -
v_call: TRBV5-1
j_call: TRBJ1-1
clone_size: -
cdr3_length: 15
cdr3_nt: TGCGCCAGCAGCTTGGGGCAGGGGATAGGCACTGAAGCTTTCTTT
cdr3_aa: CASSLGQGIGTEAFF

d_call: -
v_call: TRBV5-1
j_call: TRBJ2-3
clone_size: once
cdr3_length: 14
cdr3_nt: TGCGCCAGCAGCCCTAGCTTGAACACAGATACGCAGTATTTT
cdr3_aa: CASSPSLNTDTQYF

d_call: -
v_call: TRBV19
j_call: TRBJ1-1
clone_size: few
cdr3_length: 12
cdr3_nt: TGTGCCACCCTGACTCGGGCCACTGAAGCTTTCTTT
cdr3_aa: CATLTRATEAFF

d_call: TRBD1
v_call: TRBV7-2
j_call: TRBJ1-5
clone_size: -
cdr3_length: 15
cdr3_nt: TGTGCCAGCAGCTGGGGACAGGGTCAGGGCCAGCCCCAGCATTTT
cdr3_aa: CASSWGQGQGQPQHF

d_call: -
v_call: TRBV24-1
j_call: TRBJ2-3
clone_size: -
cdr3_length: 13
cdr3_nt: TGTGCCACCAGTGACGGGAACACAGATACGCAGTATTTT
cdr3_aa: CATSDGNTDTQYF

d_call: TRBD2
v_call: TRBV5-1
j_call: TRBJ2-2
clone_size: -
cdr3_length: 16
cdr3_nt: TGCGCCAGCAGCTCCTCGGGACTAGCGGGGACCGGGGAGCTGTTTTTT
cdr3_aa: CASSSSGLAGTGELFF

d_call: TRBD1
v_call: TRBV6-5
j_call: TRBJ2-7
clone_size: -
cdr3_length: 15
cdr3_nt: TGTGCCAGCACCCAGGACAGGGGTGGGATCTACGAGCAGTACTTC
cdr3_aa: CASTQDRGGIYEQYF

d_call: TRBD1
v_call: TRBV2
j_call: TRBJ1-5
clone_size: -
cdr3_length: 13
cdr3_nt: TGTGCCAGCAGCAGGGGGGGGTATCAGCCCCAGCATTTT
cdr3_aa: CASSRGGYQPQHF

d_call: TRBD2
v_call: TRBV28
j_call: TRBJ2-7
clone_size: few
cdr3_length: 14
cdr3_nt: TGTGCCAGCAGCTCGGGACTAGAGTTCCACGAGCAGTACTTC
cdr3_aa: CASSSGLEFHEQYF

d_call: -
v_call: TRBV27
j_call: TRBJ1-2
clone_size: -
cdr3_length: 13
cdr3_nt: TGTGCCAGCAGTTTATCGTGGAACTATGGCTACACCTTC
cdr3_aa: CASSLSWNYGYTF

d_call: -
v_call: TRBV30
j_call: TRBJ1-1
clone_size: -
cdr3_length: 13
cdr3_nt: TGTGCCTGGAGTTACCCCCAGGAGACTGAAGCTTTCTTT
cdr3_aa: CAWSYPQETEAFF

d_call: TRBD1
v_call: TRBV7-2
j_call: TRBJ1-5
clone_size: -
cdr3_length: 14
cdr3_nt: TGTGCCAGCAGCCTCACAGGGGGACGTCAGCCCCAGCATTTT
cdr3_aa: CASSLTGGRQPQHF

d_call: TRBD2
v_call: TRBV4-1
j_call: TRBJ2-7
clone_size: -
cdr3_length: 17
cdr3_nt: TGCGCCAGCAGCCAAGATGGACTAGCGGCTTACTCCTACGAGCAGTACTTC
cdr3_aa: CASSQDGLAAYSYEQYF

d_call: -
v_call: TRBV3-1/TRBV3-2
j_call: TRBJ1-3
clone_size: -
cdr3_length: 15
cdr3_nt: TGTGCCAGCAGCCAACAGGGCTTCCCTGGAAACACCATATATTTT
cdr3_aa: CASSQQGFPGNTIYF

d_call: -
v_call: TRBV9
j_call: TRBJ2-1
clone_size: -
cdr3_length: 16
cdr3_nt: TGTGCCAGCAGCGTAGGGCCCGGGGGCATGTCCAATGAGCAGTTCTTC
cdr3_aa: CASSVGPGGMSNEQFF

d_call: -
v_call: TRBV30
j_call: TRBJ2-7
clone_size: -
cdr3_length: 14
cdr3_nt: TGTGCCTGGAGTGTACAACTGGGGGCCTACGAGCAGTACTTC
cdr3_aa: CAWSVQLGAYEQYF

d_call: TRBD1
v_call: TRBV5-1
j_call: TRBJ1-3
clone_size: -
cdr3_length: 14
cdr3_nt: TGCGCCAGCAGCTGGGGACAGGAAGGAAACACCATATATTTT
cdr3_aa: CASSWGQEGNTIYF

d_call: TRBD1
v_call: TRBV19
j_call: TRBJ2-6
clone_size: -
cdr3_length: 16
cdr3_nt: TGTGCCAGTAGTATTCCAGGGGGCGAGGGGGCCAACGTCCTGACTTTC
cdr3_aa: CASSIPGGEGANVLTF

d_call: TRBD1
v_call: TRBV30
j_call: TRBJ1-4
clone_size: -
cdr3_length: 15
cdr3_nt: TGTGCCTGGAGTGCCGGACAGGGGGCAGGGGAAAAACTGTTTTTT
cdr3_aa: CAWSAGQGAGEKLFF

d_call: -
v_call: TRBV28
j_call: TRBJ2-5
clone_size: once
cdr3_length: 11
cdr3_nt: TGTGCCAGCAGTTTTGGGGAGACCCAGTACTTC
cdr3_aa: CASSFGETQYF

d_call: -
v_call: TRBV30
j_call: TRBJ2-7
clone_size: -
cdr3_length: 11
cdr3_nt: TGTGCCTGGAGGCTTTCCTACGAGCAGTACTTC
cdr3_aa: CAWRLSYEQYF

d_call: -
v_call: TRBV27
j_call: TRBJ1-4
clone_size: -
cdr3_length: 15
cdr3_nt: TGTGCCAGCAGTTTAGTAGGCCAGGCGAATGAAAAACTGTTTTTT
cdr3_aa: CASSLVGQANEKLFF

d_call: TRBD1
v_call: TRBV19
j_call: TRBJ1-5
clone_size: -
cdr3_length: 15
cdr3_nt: TGTGCCAGTAGTATAGGGGACAGGGTCAATCAGCCCCAGCATTTT
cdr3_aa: CASSIGDRVNQPQHF

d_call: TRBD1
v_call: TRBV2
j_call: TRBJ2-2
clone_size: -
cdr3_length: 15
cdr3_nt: TGTGCCAGCGAGGAACAGGGACAGGGACACGGGGAGCTGTTTTTT
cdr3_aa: CASEEQGQGHGELFF